Each of the 18 T cell receptor beta chains below was sequenced from the same sample in a study of blood T cell repertoires in COVID-19. The assay was immunoSEQ multiplex PCR, and TCRdb's table has in-frame clones only and misses some. The data contain some 270,000 clones, under 85% of them singletons. The sequencing input was peripheral blood. The receptors derive from a human donor with COVID-19, enrolled during active disease. The donor label of this sample is uncertain.

The V call is TRBV10-3, the J call TRBJ1-1; weak D call: TRBD1 (5 bases). The CDR3 runs 16 residues. The ends were cut back, 6 bases at V and 3 bases at J, with 20 bases in the middle. Germline values: CDR1 ENHRY, CDR2 SYGVKD. CDR3 amino acids: CAISLGGSVGDTEAFF. Written as DNA, the CDR3 is TGTGCCATCAGCCTCGGGGGGTCGGTTGGGGACACTGAAGCTTTCTTT.

This chain connects TRBV19 to TRBJ1-3, with D possibly being TRBD1 (5 bases). Per germline, CDR1 LNHDA and CDR2 SQIVND (reference sequence). This CDR3 region has 15 residues. V lost 7 bases and J lost 2, with 15 bases in between. CDR3 residues: CASTTTWGPGNTIYF. The CDR3, as DNA: TGTGCCAGTACCACCACCTGGGGCCCTGGAAACACCATATATTTT.

CDR3 coding DNA: TGTGCCAGTAGTCTATGGGACAGAAACTATGGCTACACCTTC. Protein: CASSLWDRNYGYTF. The chain couples TRBV19 to TRBJ1-2, with 7 bases lining up with TRBD1. With 5 bases clipped from V and 2 bases from J, the junction kept 5 bases outside the gene matches. The CDR3 contains 14 residues. Germline V gives CDR1 LNHDA, CDR2 SQIVND (reference sequence). The full variable domain, in which reference TRBV19 and TRBJ1-2 provide the parts outside the CDR3, is DGGITQSPKYLFRKEGQNVTLSCEQNLNHDAMYWYRQDPGQGLRLIYYSQIVNDFQKGDIAEGYSVSREKKESFPLTVTSAQKNPTAFYLCASSLWDRNYGYTFGSGTRLTVV.

The CDR3 loop reads CASSQDQGGDQPQHF. CDR3 in DNA: TGCGCCAGCAGCCAAGATCAAGGGGGCGATCAGCCCCAGCATTTT. The V gene is TRBV4-1, the J gene TRBJ1-5; 7 positions agree with TRBD1. Looked up from germline, CDR1 is MGHRA and CDR2 is YSYEKL. CDR3 length: 15 amino acids. With V trimmed by 0 bases and J by 5 bases, 4 bases remained unmatched.

This clone was counted once. This chain joins TRBV10-3 and TRBJ1-1, with D tentatively TRBD1 (6 bases). V shed 8 bases and J shed 3 bases, with 13 bases lying between them. CDR1 is ENHRY, CDR2 SYGVKD, per germline. This CDR3 has 13 residues. The CDR3 region is CAIRGAPDTEAFF. The CDR3 nucleotides read TGTGCCATCCGGGGGGCCCCCGACACTGAAGCTTTCTTT.

This clone was seen once. V is TRBV29-1 and J is TRBJ2-3, with TRBD2 as a possible D gene (5 bases). From germline, CDR1 is SQVTM and CDR2 ANQGSEA. This CDR3 spans 15 amino acids. V was clipped by 6 bases and J by 4 bases, with 20 bases between them. The CDR3 DNA reads TGCAGCGTGGAGGTTGGGAGAGCGGCTTCAGATACGCAGTATTTT. Amino acids: CSVEVGRAASDTQYF.

V usage is TRBV7-2 and J usage is TRBJ1-3; D may be TRBD1 (5 bases). V was cut by 5 bases and J by 4 bases, with 18 bases left in between. Per germline, CDR1 SGHTA and CDR2 FQGNSA. CDR3 length: 16 amino acids. The CDR3 region is CASSPTAGPGGNTIYF. Here the CDR3 DNA reads TGTGCCAGCAGCCCCACGGCGGGACCGGGAGGAAACACCATATATTTT.

V gene TRBV7-2 combines with J gene TRBJ2-3, with a possible D match to TRBD2 (6 bases). Germline values: CDR1 SGHTA, CDR2 FQGNSA. This CDR3 has 16 residues. Trimming took 4 bases from V and 2 from J, leaving 16 bases between them. The CDR3 nucleotides read TGTGCCAGCAGCTCTAGGCGGGGCGGATACACAGATACGCAGTATTTT. It yields the protein CASSSRRGGYTDTQYF.

The chain couples TRBV27 to TRBJ2-1; TRBD2 aligns across 11 bases. The CDR3 has 16 amino acids. With V trimmed by 3 bases and J by 5 bases, 6 bases remained unmatched. CDR1 and CDR2 from the germline V gene are MNHEY and SMNVEV (reference sequence). This CDR3 reads CASSFSGLADDNEQFF. Here the CDR3 DNA reads TGTGCCAGCAGTTTCTCGGGACTAGCGGACGACAATGAGCAGTTCTTC.

V is TRBV5-1 and J is TRBJ2-2; 9 nucleotides match TRBD1. With V trimmed by 0 bases and J by 8 bases, 2 bases remained unmatched. Germline CDR1 reads SGHRS; CDR2 reads YFSETQ. The length of the CDR3 is 14 residues. The CDR3 sequence is CASSLDRGPGELFF. The CDR3 coding sequence is TGCGCCAGCAGCTTGGACAGGGGGCCTGGGGAGCTGTTTTTT.

This chain joins TRBV9 and TRBJ1-1; a possible D gene is TRBD1 (6 bases). CDR3 length: 13 residues. Germline-derived CDR1 and CDR2 are SGDLS and YYNGEE. Trimming pared 0 bases from V and 8 bases from J, leaving 11 bases between. The CDR3: CASSVAHGGEAFF. In DNA, the CDR3 is TGTGCCAGCAGCGTAGCCCATGGGGGCGAAGCTTTCTTT.

This sequence joins TRBV15 and TRBJ2-7; the D gene is possibly TRBD2 (5 bases). The CDR3 runs to 15 residues. V was cut by 0 bases and J by 2 bases, with 11 bases left in between. Per the germline V gene, CDR1 is LNHNV and CDR2 is YYDKDF (reference sequence). The CDR3 sequence is CATSRDTSTAYEQYF. As DNA, the CDR3 is TGTGCCACCAGCAGAGATACTAGTACGGCCTACGAGCAGTACTTC.

This clone appeared a few times. The gene calls are TRBV29-1 and TRBJ1-1, with no clear D. The CDR3 is 13 residues long. Germline CDR1 reads SQVTM; CDR2 reads ANQGSEA. V dropped 6 bases and J dropped 5 bases, with 16 bases sitting between them. The CDR3 region has the DNA TGCAGCGTGGCTTCGGGAACGAGTACTGAAGCTTTCTTT. This codes for CSVASGTSTEAFF. The entire variable domain, with the rest obtained from reference TRBV29-1 and TRBJ1-1, is as follows: SAVISQKPSRDICQRGTSLTIQCQVDSQVTMMFWYRQQPGQSLTLIATANQGSEATYESGFVIDKFPISRPNLTFSTLTVSNMSPEDSSIYLCSVASGTSTEAFFGQGTRLTVV.

This sequence joins TRBV3-1 (or the pseudogene TRBV3-2) and TRBJ1-5; TRBD1 matches 9 bases. This CDR3 has 16 amino acids. The germline V gene encodes CDR1 LGHDT and CDR2 YNNKEL (reference sequence). V shed 4 bases and J 3 bases; nucleotides not matched to a gene: 7. The chain's CDR3 is CASSLGTGLANQPQHF. CDR3 sequence (DNA): TGTGCCAGCAGCCTAGGGACAGGGTTGGCCAATCAGCCCCAGCATTTT.

The chain recombines TRBV10-3 with TRBJ2-3, with 8 positions matching TRBD1. Trimming removed 6 bases from V and 4 bases from J; junction bases left unmatched: 9. Germline V gives CDR1 ENHRY, CDR2 SYGVKD. CDR3 length: 15 residues. In DNA, the CDR3 is TGTGCCATCAGGACTAACGGACAGGGCCCAGATACGCAGTATTTT. Its protein product is CAIRTNGQGPDTQYF.

The V gene is TRBV9, the J gene TRBJ2-5; TRBD1 matches at 7 bases. The CDR3 contains 15 residues. Trimming removed 0 bases from V and 5 bases from J; junction bases left unmatched: 7. Looked up from germline, CDR1 is SGDLS and CDR2 is YYNGEE. The CDR3 reads CASSVAQGEWETQYF. CDR3 coding DNA: TGTGCCAGCAGCGTAGCGCAGGGGGAGTGGGAGACCCAGTACTTC.

The V call is TRBV2, the J call TRBJ1-1; possible D gene TRBD1, 5 bases. CDR1 is SNHLY, CDR2 FYNNEI, per germline. V was cut by 6 bases and J by 1 base, with 9 bases left in between. CDR3 length: 13 residues. The CDR3 region is CASSLDRNTEAFF. The CDR3 region has the DNA TGTGCCAGCAGCCTCGACAGGAACACTGAAGCTTTCTTT.

The rearrangement uses TRBV5-4 and TRBJ1-2, with 9 bases identical to TRBD1. Per germline, CDR1 SGHNT and CDR2 YYREEE (reference sequence). Trimming cost V 0 bases and J 7 bases; bases outside gene matches: 1. The CDR3 length is 13 residues. CDR3 DNA: TGTGCCAGCAGCTTGGGACAGGGGGGTGGCTACACCTTC. Translated, it gives CASSLGQGGGYTF.